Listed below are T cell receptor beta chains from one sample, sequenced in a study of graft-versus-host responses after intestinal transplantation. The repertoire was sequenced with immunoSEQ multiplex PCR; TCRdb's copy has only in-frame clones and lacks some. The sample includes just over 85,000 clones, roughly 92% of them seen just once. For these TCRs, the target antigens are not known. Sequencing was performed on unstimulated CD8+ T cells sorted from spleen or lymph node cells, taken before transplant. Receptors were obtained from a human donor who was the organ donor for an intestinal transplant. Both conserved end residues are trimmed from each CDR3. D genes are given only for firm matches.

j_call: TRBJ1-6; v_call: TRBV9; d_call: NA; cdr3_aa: ASSSRTDPNSPLH
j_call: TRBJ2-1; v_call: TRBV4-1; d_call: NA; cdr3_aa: ASSQDGDSSYNEQF
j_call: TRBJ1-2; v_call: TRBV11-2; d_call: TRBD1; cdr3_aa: ASSLHPDRVPNYGYT
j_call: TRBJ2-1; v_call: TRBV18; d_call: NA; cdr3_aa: ASSLPGHWNNEQF
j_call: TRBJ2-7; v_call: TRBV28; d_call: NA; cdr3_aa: ASSPAGSSYEQY
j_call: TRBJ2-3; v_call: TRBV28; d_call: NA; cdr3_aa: ASSFDSASTDTQY
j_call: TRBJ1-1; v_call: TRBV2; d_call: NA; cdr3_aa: ASSEVSTNTEAF
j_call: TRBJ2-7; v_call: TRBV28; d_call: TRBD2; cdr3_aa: ATGTSGFSYEQY
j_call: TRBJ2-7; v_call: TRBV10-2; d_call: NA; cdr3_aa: ASSESMGAGSSYEQY
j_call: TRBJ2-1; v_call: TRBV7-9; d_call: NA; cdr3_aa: ASSLVPSNEQF